This T cell receptor beta chain was sequenced during a study of cytomegalovirus exposure and HLA in healthy donors. CDR1 and CDR2 from the germline V gene are KGHSH and LQKENI. The CDR3 runs to 17 residues. The V end lost 1 base, the J end lost 3 bases, and 16 bases lay between the germline ends. TCRdb keeps only in-frame clones here, not all; method: immunoSEQ multiplex PCR. The sample lists more than 80,000 clones; approximately 96% were seen once. V is TRBV18 and J is TRBJ2-1, with a weak D call TRBD1 (5 bases). Material for sequencing was PBMCs. This TCR came from a woman younger than 35 in good health and CMV-seronegative. This chain's CDR3 is CASSPQRQWVDYNEQFF. The CDR3 nucleotides read TGTGCCAGCTCACCACAGCGACAGTGGGTAGACTACAATGAGCAGTTCTTC.